This T cell receptor (beta chain) was identified in a study of shared clonotypes between healthy human individuals (dated by TCRdb to the early 2020s). Some background on the complete study: The cohort comprised two women and a few men aged 18 to 49 years. For each donor, CD4 naive and CD4 memory were each given three plates, CD8 naive was given two plates, and CD8 memory was given one plate. To estimate repertoire size and how much clonotype sharing occurs between individuals, the study deeply sequenced the blood TCR repertoires of five healthy adults. To increase sequencing depth and limit assay-specific biases, different laboratories used diverse techniques to prepare libraries and sequence TCR repertoires. Each donor's leukapheresis produced roughly between roughly 0.9 and 9 billion PBMCs. General study outcomes and caveats: Estimated clonotype richness was generally larger for naive than for memory subsets. Pairwise subsampling led to the expectation that sequencing depth would affect the degree of clonotype sharing among donors. Sharing across several donors was observed for around 5% of naive CD4, under 4% of naive CD8, 2% to 2.5% of memory CD4, and around 0.42% of memory CD8 clonotypes. Rarefaction of sorted-subset datasets indicated incomplete sequencing despite the large sequencing depth. Clonotypes shared by all four sorted-subset donors showed higher generation probabilities than non-shared clonotypes. The small number of donors limited the genetic and exposure-history diversity represented. Only blood was sampled, and tissue TCR repertoires likely differ from those in blood.

For the CD8 naive samples, CD45RO-negative cells were positively selected for CCR7, yielding a CD45RA+CCR7+ population from which TemRA cells were excluded. Healthy HIV-negative adults with no recently reported acute infections or vaccinations were included as donors. Every donor was a Caucasian adult residing in Nashville, Tennessee, USA. Blood was obtained by leukapheresis, after which PBMCs were separated by Ficoll-Histopaque density gradient centrifugation and cryopreserved in liquid nitrogen vapor phase. Analytical flow cytometry was used to check the purity and quantity of every magnetically sorted T cell population. Genomic DNA was isolated from each sorted fraction and quantified by UV absorbance on a Nanodrop 2000c. Using the deep immunoSEQ assay, multiplex PCR amplified TCR CDR3 regions from genomic DNA. For each cell subset, the extracted genomic DNA was distributed evenly across all wells of several immunoSEQ 96-well plates, and each plate served as one replicate. For sorted subsets, about 210 ng of genomic DNA, equivalent to around 30,000 T cell genomes, went into each replicate PCR. Purified libraries were quantified with a Qubit 3.0 fluorometer, sized on a Bioanalyzer 2100, and re-quantified with the KAPA Library Quantification kit. Each immunoSEQ 96-well plate was sequenced on its own single-read 150-cycle Illumina NextSeq 550 flow cell. Turning to the authors' computational methods: Because only junctional sequences without quality scores were contained in the immunoSEQ output, filtering matching that applied to full-length reads could not be performed. Sequences were annotated with PyIR, a Python wrapper for IgBLAST v1.9, using IMGT germline references to assign V/J genes and CDR3. Any read was removed if the V/J assignment was weak (E-value above 1e-6), the CDR3 was missing, or the read contained stop codons, out-of-frame junctions, or ambiguous translated residues. V3J clonotypes were defined as sequences sharing an identical inferred V gene, J gene, and CDR3 amino acid sequence. Percentage overlap between repertoires was calculated by dividing the number of shared unique clonotypes by the size of the smaller repertoire. Three approaches were used to assess repertoire richness: RTK rarefaction, the Chao1 estimator, and Recon v2.1 estimates of unobserved clonotypes. For all TCRbeta clonotypes obtained by the gDNA method from a few donors, generation probabilities were computed with OLGA. In its TCRdb copy, this immuneACCESS table keeps in-frame sequences only and misses some clones. Where compared with another copy, unresolved V genes explain less than half of these, and the others have no known cause. V, J and clone size are taken as reported in that table, and D and trimming were inferred from the DNA itself. The sample data list under 2,000,000 clones, and about 95% of these were observed just once. Together, the top ten hold less than 1.5% of the sample.

This clone was counted a single time. This clone's antigen is unknown. No base qualities exist here, and no much larger clone lies one base off it. V loses 10 bases at its end and J loses 1 base; junction bases beyond the gene matches: 7. The germline V gene specifies MNHNS as CDR1 and SASEGT as CDR2. Inclusive of the bounding cysteine and phenylalanine, the CDR3 is 13 residues long. The read is trimmed to its CDR3 DNA, 39 bases read in frame from base 1. The source is a young man in good health. This chain is built from TRBV6-1 and TRBJ2-7, and TRBD1 aligns with 7 junction nucleotides. The source material was naive CD8+ T cells sorted from blood. The meaning of the sample's cell subset or site label: CD45RA+CCR7+. CDR3 sequence: CATHRTGSYEQYF. The DNA sequence is given as TGTGCCACACACCGGACAGGTTCCTACGAGCAGTACTTC.